The present T cell receptor beta chain was sequenced within a study of T cell changes during pregnancy in multiple sclerosis (dated by TCRdb to between 2019 and 2020). The study in broad terms: Changes in the T cell repertoire over the course of pregnancy were examined in this study in women with multiple sclerosis.

On this clone: Its cognate antigen has yet to be identified. Base-call qualities are not available, and no considerably larger clone is one nucleotide away.

Preparation of the library involved the immunoSEQ multiplex PCR assay. Not all clones reach the TCRdb copy of this immuneACCESS table, which keeps in-frame sequences only. Checked studies attribute under half of the gap to unresolved V genes and leave the rest unexplained. The table for this sample lists about 35,000 clones; approximately 90% of them were counted only once. The ten largest account for 0.6% to 0.9% of the sample. Sequences SGHVS (CDR1) and FQNEAQ (CDR2) are obtained from the germline V gene. The junction shows trimming of 5 bases on V and 0 bases on J, plus 17 bases between the germline ends. The CDR3, from cysteine to phenylalanine, totals 17 residues. This entry keeps only the CDR3 DNA: 51 bases, framed from base 1.

Source: CD4+ T cells from peripheral blood mononuclear cells, taken after pregnancy. The clonotype was recovered from a female donor in good health, enrolled as a control in a pregnancy study. The rearranged chain carries TRBV7-8 and TRBJ1-5, with the D gene too uncertain to name. CDR3 reads: CASSLEAPAYSNQPQHF. The bases are TGTGCCAGCAGCCTGGAGGCCCCGGCTTATAGCAATCAGCCCCAGCATTTT.